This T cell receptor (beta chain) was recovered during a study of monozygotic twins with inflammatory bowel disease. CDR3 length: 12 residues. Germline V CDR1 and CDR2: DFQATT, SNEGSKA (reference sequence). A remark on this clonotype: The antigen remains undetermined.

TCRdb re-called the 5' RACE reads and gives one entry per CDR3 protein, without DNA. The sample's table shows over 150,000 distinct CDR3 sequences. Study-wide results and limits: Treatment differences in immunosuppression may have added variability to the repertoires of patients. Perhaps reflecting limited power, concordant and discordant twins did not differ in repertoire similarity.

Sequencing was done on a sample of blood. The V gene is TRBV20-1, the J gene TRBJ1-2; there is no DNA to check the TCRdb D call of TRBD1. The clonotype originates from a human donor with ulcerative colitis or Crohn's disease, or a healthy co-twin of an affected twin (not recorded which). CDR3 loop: CSADTGGSGYTF.